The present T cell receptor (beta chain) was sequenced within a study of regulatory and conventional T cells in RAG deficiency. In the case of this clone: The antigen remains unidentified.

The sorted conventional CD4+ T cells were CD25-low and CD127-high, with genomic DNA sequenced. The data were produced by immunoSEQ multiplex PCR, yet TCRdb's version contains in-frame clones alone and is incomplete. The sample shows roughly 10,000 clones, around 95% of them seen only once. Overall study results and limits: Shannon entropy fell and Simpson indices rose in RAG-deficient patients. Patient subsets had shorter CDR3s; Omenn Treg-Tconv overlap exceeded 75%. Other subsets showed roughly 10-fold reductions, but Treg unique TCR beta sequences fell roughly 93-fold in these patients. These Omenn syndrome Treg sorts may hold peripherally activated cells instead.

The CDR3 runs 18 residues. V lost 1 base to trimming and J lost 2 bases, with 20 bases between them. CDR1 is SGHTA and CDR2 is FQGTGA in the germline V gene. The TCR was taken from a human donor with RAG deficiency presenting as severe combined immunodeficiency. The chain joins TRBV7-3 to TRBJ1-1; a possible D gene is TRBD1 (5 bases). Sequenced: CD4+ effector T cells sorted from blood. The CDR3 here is CASSLIGTGHVPNTEAFF. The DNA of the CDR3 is TGTGCCAGCAGCTTAATCGGTACAGGACACGTCCCCAACACTGAAGCTTTCTTT.